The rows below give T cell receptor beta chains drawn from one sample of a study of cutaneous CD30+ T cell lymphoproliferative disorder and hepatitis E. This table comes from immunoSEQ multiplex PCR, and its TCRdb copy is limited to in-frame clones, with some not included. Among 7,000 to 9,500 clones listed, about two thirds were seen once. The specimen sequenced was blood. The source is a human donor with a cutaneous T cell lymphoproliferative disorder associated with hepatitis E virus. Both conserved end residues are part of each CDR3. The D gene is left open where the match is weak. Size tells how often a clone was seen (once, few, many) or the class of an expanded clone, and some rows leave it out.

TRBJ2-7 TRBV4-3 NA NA CASSQDLRGTEAGQYF TGCGCCAGCAGCCAAGATCTCCGCGGGACAGAGGCGGGGCAGTACTTC
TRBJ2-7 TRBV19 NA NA CASSISTGTYEQYF TGTGCCAGTAGTATCTCAACAGGGACGTACGAGCAGTACTTC
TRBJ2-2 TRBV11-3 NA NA CASSPVWTDKVGELFF TGTGCCAGCAGCCCGGTTTGGACTGATAAGGTCGGGGAGCTGTTTTTT
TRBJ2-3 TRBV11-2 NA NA CASSPEASTDTQYF TGTGCCAGCAGCCCGGAGGCTAGCACAGATACGCAGTATTTT
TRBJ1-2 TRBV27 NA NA CASSPTTSYGYTF TGTGCCAGCAGTCCCACCACAAGCTATGGCTACACCTTC
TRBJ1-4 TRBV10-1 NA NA CASRRADGEKLFF TGCGCCAGCAGGAGGGCCGACGGTGAAAAACTGTTTTTT
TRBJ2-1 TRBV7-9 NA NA CASSYYAEQFF TGTGCCAGCAGCTATTATGCGGAGCAGTTCTTC
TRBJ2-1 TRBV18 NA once CASSPPANYNEQFF TGTGCCAGCTCACCCCCCGCGAACTACAATGAGCAGTTCTTC
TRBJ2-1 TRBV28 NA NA CASSFSLGPTGNEQFF TGTGCCAGCAGTTTTTCTCTAGGGCCAACCGGCAATGAGCAGTTCTTC
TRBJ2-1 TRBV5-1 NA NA CASSLRGGGSYNEQFF TGCGCCAGCAGCTTGAGAGGCGGCGGATCCTACAATGAGCAGTTCTTC
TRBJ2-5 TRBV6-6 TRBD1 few CASEGTGGLETQYF TGTGCCAGCGAGGGGACAGGGGGCTTGGAGACCCAGTACTTC
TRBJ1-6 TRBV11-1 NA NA CASSRTGRTAGGSPLHF TGTGCCAGCAGCCGGACCGGGCGGACCGCCGGAGGTTCACCCCTCCACTTT
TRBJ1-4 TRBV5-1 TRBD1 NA CASSITGGPLEKLFF TGCGCCAGCAGCATTACAGGGGGCCCCCTCGAAAAACTGTTTTTT
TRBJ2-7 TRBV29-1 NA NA CSAPGTEPYEQYF TGCAGCGCCCCCGGGACGGAACCCTACGAGCAGTACTTC
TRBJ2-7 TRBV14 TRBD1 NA CASSPDRSYEQYF TGTGCCAGCAGCCCGGACAGGTCCTACGAGCAGTACTTC
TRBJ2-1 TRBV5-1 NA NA CASSRGGSAVTNEQFF TGCGCCAGCAGTAGGGGTGGCAGTGCTGTCACAAATGAGCAGTTCTTC
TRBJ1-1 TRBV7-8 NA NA CASAPGVNTEAFF TGTGCCAGCGCTCCGGGAGTAAACACTGAAGCTTTCTTT
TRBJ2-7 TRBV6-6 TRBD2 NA CASNKREGGEQYF TGTGCCAGCAATAAGCGGGAGGGGGGCGAGCAGTACTTC
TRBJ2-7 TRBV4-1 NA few CASSQEWRGTYEQYF TGCGCCAGCAGCCAAGAATGGCGGGGCACCTACGAGCAGTACTTC
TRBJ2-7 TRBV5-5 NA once CASSLGLGPYEQYF TGTGCCAGCAGCTTGGGGCTTGGGCCCTACGAGCAGTACTTC
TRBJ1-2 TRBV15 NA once CATSREPLGALDYGYTF TGTGCCACCAGCAGAGAGCCCCTGGGGGCGTTGGACTATGGCTACACCTTC
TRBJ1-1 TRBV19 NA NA CASTPRDMNTEAFF TGTGCCAGTACCCCGAGGGACATGAACACTGAAGCTTTCTTT
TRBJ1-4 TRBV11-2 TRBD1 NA CASSARNPGTGIEKLFF TGTGCCAGCAGCGCCCGAAACCCCGGGACAGGGATTGAAAAACTGTTTTTT
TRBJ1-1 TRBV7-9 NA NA CASSLVPNILTEAFF TGTGCCAGCAGCTTAGTACCCAACATTCTTACCGAAGCTTTCTTT
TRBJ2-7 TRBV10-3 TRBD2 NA CAISDISSGSSLEQYF TGTGCCATCAGTGATATTTCTAGCGGGAGCTCTCTCGAGCAGTACTTC
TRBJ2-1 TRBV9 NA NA CASSVQGIGNEQFF TGTGCCAGCAGCGTACAGGGGATTGGGAATGAGCAGTTCTTC
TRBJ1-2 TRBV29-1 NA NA CSVESPGEGYTF TGCAGCGTTGAAAGTCCCGGGGAGGGCTACACCTTC
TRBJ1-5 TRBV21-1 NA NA CASSKARQGVWNQPQHF TGTGCCAGCAGCAAAGCAAGGCAGGGGGTATGGAATCAGCCCCAGCATTTT
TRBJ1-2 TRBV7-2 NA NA CASTLARGGYGYTF TGTGCCAGCACTCTAGCCAGGGGCGGCTATGGCTACACCTTC
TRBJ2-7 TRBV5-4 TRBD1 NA CASSLDRGYEQYF TGTGCCAGCAGCTTAGACAGGGGGTACGAGCAGTACTTC
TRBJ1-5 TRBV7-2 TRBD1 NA CASSSSRRDRGSNQPQHF TGTGCCAGCAGCTCAAGCCGGCGGGACAGGGGTAGCAATCAGCCCCAGCATTTT
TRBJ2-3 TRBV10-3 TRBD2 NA CAISSPPEAGGPVWTDTQYF TGTGCCATCAGCTCCCCCCCGGAGGCGGGAGGGCCCGTTTGGACAGATACGCAGTATTTT
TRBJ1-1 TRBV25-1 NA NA CASSQEGTRNTEAFF TGTGCCAGCTCCCAAGAGGGGACGAGGAACACTGAAGCTTTCTTT
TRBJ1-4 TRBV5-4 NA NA CASSTKAGVSVEKLFF TGTGCCAGCAGCACAAAAGCCGGGGTCTCGGTCGAAAAACTGTTTTTT
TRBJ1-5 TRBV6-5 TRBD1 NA CASSRDRGINQPQHF TGTGCCAGCAGCCGGGACAGGGGGATCAATCAGCCCCAGCATTTT
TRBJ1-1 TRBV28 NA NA CASSLIRQGGTEAFF TGTGCCAGCAGTTTAATTCGCCAGGGTGGCACTGAAGCTTTCTTT
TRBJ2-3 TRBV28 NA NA CASSFHTMTMRDGNTQYF TGTGCCAGCAGTTTCCACACCATGACCATGCGGGATGGGAATACGCAGTATTTT
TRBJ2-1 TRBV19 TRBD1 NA CASSNRSMDRLYSYNEQFF TGTGCCAGTAGTAACCGCTCTATGGACAGGTTATACTCCTACAATGAGCAGTTCTTC
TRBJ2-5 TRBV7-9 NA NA CASIQGGKETQYF TGTGCCAGCATCCAGGGGGGGAAAGAGACCCAGTACTTC
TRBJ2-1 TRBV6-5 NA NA CASSTGLPDNEQFF TGTGCCAGCAGTACCGGACTTCCCGACAATGAGCAGTTCTTC
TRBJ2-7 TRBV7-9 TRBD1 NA CASTSTGTAFYEQYF TGTGCCAGCACCTCTACCGGGACAGCCTTCTACGAGCAGTACTTC
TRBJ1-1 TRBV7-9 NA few CASSTGSFEAFF TGTGCCAGCAGCACGGGTTCGTTTGAAGCTTTCTTT
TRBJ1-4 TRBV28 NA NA CASRDPGPTNEKLFF TGTGCCAGCAGGGACCCAGGGCCAACTAATGAAAAACTGTTTTTT
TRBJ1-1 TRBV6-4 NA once CATRDFSWGTEAFF TGTGCCACCAGGGACTTCTCATGGGGCACTGAAGCTTTCTTT
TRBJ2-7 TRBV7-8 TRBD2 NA CASSSLGGGALAVEQYF TGTGCCAGCAGCTCCCTGGGTGGCGGGGCACTAGCGGTTGAGCAGTACTTC
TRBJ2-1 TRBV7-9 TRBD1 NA CASSAPGQGRNEQFF TGTGCCAGCAGCGCCCCGGGACAGGGACGGAATGAGCAGTTCTTC
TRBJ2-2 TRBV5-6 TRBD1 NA CASSLVAGGTTGELFF TGTGCCAGCAGCTTAGTTGCAGGGGGCACCACCGGGGAGCTGTTTTTT
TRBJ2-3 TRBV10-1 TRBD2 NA CASSEASGQLRASTDTQYF TGCGCCAGCAGTGAGGCTAGCGGGCAGCTTCGAGCTAGCACAGATACGCAGTATTTT
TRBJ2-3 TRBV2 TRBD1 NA CASSALLGQGSDTQYF TGTGCCAGCAGTGCGCTCCTGGGACAGGGGTCAGATACGCAGTATTTT
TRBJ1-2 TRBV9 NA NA CASSVGGGGGVYGYTF TGTGCCAGCAGCGTAGGGGGCGGAGGAGGGGTCTATGGCTACACCTTC
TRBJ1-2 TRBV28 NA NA CASSRTQRGYTF TGTGCCAGCAGCCGAACTCAGAGGGGCTACACCTTC